This T cell receptor beta chain comes out of a study of blood T cell repertoires in COVID-19. Across the whole study: Symptom resolution, clearance, or two negative PCRs marked donors in Cohort 3 as recovered. Whether acute or convalescent, the COVID-19 samples came from the United States, Italy and Spain.

The germline CDR1 and CDR2 sequences are MDHEN and SYDVKM. The CDR3 runs to 14 residues. Trimming took off 6 bases at V and 2 bases at J, with 14 bases between the two ends. Sequencing used immunoSEQ multiplex PCR; TCRdb keeps in-frame clones, though not all of them. The profile shows approximately 170,000 clones, 79% of them singletons. The sequence derives from a woman in her 70s in a cohort exposed to, infected with or recovered from COVID-19 (not recorded which). The chain uses TRBV28 and TRBJ2-7, with D perhaps TRBD2 (6 bases). Material: PBMCs or T cells enriched from blood (not recorded which). Written as DNA, the CDR3 is TGTGCCAGCAGACACGGGAGTAAAGCCTACGAGCAGTACTTC. This translates into CASRHGSKAYEQYF. Full variable domain (rest looked up from reference TRBV28 and TRBJ2-7): DVKVTQSSRYLVKRTGEKVFLECVQDMDHENMFWYRQDPGLGLRLIYFSYDVKMKEKGDIPEGYSVSREKKERFSLILESASTNQTSMYLCASRHGSKAYEQYFGPGTRLTVT.